The following is a TCR beta chain sequence with its context. This clone has a handful of counts. Its specific antigen is unknown. Per-base quality was not reported, and no clone a single base away is much larger than it. TCRbeta CDR3 regions were amplified from genomic DNA using the immunoSEQ Assay, a bias-controlled multiplex PCR. In the paper's pipeline: The number of nucleated cells in each sample was estimated from the amplification of reference gene primers within the assay. To quantify the absolute abundance of each unique TCRbeta CDR3 rearrangement, sequence reads were collapsed and filtered. Productive Simpson clonality was computed per sample as the square root of Simpson's diversity index over productive rearrangements. TCRdb stores this immuneACCESS table with in-frame sequences only. Part of the clones is absent; in the studies checked, under half of the shortfall reflects unresolved V genes, and no reason is known for the rest. V and J calls and clone size follow that table, whereas D and trimming were derived from the DNA. This sample gives hundreds of thousands of clones in total; about nine tenths of them show up just once. The ten most abundant clones make up roughly 5% of the sample.

These data are taken from a study of blood T cell repertoires in COVID-19 (dated by TCRdb to about 2020). Regarding the complete study: Samples from collaborators originated in the United States, Italy and Spain and spanned both the acute and convalescent phases of COVID-19. The material from the prospective study consisted of cDNA or gDNA derived from T cells, B-cell-depleted T cells, or PBMCs. Subjects who had been exposed to COVID-19, were actively infected with it, or had recovered from it provided the deeply sampled blood TCRbeta repertoires that made up the dataset. The repertoires were released in a freely available public database intended as a resource for research on the immune response to SARS-CoV-2. The samples were drawn from the first 160 participants of the ongoing ImmuneRACE study and from 1,200 or so subjects provided by 6 global collaborators. Sample metadata almost always included a de-identified subject ID, COVID-19 status, age in years and sex. Where HLA class I and class II types were available, the types were taken from metadata supplied by the sample provider, not from assay-based typing.

Findings and caveats that apply to the study as a whole: How much clinical and demographic metadata was included differed by source and by participant, and the metadata was provided uncurated.

Participants in the prospective study were aged 18 to 89 years, lived in about two dozen United States geographic areas, and enrolled through a virtual design. To assign participants to cohorts, the prospective study relied on clinical history that participants themselves reported in a screening survey and a study questionnaire. Recovered participants in ImmuneRACE Cohort 3 were defined as having two consecutive negative NP/OP PCR tests, clearance from a healthcare professional, or resolution of symptoms. In the prospective study, mobile phlebotomists collected whole blood, serum and a nasopharyngeal or oropharyngeal swab from each participant. Over a roughly two-month period, participants in the prospective study had the option of providing additional blood draws and questionnaires. Prospective study blood samples were shipped either frozen or at room temperature before DNA extraction. Trimming takes 5 bases from V and 9 bases from J, and the germline ends sit 11 bases apart. Including the terminal cysteine and phenylalanine, the CDR3 comprises 13 residues. The read is trimmed to its CDR3 DNA, 39 bases read in frame from base 1. Per the germline V gene, SNHLY is the CDR1 and FYNNEI is the CDR2.

The chain is made from TRBV2 and TRBJ1-6; D gene: possibly TRBD1, on 6 matching bases. The source is a man between 60 and 75 years old who had recovered from COVID-19. Sequencing was done on a sample of PBMCs or T cells enriched from blood (not recorded which). CDR3 loop: CASSSRGSSPLHF. The nucleotide sequence reads as follows: TGTGCCAGCAGTAGCAGGGGTAGTTCACCCCTCCACTTT.